Shown below are 10 T cell receptor beta chains from a single sample sequenced in a study of T cell changes during pregnancy in multiple sclerosis. Only in-frame clones appear in the TCRdb table, and some are missing; sequencing was by immunoSEQ multiplex PCR. This table has 93,000 or so clones, 80% to 95% appearing once. Sequencing used peripheral blood, obtained before pregnancy. The receptor source for this set is a female donor with multiple sclerosis, enrolled in a pregnancy study.

The genes are TRBV28 and TRBJ2-6; 10 positions agree with TRBD1. Trimming removed 6 bases from V and 2 bases from J; junction bases left unmatched: 10. The CDR3 spans 18 residues. CDR1 MDHEN and CDR2 SYDVKM come from the germline V gene. The CDR3, as DNA: TGTGCCAGCAGGCGTCCGGGACAGGGGTTGACTGGGGCCAACGTCCTGACTTTC. Translating gives CASRRPGQGLTGANVLTF.

This clone has only one observation. The chain recombines TRBV11-2 with TRBJ2-7, with 11 bases aligning to TRBD2. Trimming took 1 base from V and 1 from J; bases not matched to a gene: 6. Germline V gene lookup returns CDR1 SGHAT and CDR2 FQNNGV. The CDR3 contains 17 residues. The CDR3: CASSLGLAGGRSYEQYF. CDR3 sequence (DNA): TGTGCCAGCAGCTTAGGGCTAGCGGGGGGTAGATCCTACGAGCAGTACTTC.

The rearrangement uses TRBV5-4 and TRBJ1-2; TRBD1 is a possible D gene (6 bases). Trimming removed 0 bases at V and 9 bases at J, with 15 bases between. From germline, CDR1 is SGHNT and CDR2 YYREEE (reference sequence). There are 14 residues in the CDR3. The CDR3 sequence: CASSLATGLGSYTF. Here the CDR3 DNA reads TGTGCCAGCAGCTTGGCGACAGGCCTTGGGAGCTACACCTTC.

This chain's CDR3 is CASSRFGFYNEQFF. Here the CDR3 DNA reads TGTGCCAGCAGCCGCTTTGGCTTCTACAATGAGCAGTTCTTC. The gene calls are TRBV5-4 and TRBJ2-1; D is unclear. The CDR3 is 14 residues long. CDR1 SGHNT and CDR2 YYREEE come from the germline V gene (reference sequence). V lost 4 bases, J lost 3 bases, and 11 bases lay in between.

The chain couples TRBV6-1 to TRBJ1-3, with TRBD1 identical over 7 bases. J was trimmed by 8 bases and V by 4 bases; bases with no gene match: 5. CDR1 is MNHNS and CDR2 is SASEGT in the germline V gene. The CDR3 contains 13 residues. For the CDR3, the DNA is TGTGCCAGCAGTGCCCCAGGGGGACACACCATATATTTT. As protein: CASSAPGGHTIYF.

V usage is TRBV29-1 and J usage is TRBJ2-1; 7 bases align to TRBD2. J gave up 0 bases and V 6 bases, and 11 bases lay outside the gene matches. Germline CDR1 is SQVTM and CDR2 is ANQGSEA. The CDR3 loop spans 16 amino acids. In DNA, the CDR3 is TGCAGCGTCCGCCCCCGAGCGGGGATCTCCTACAATGAGCAGTTCTTC. Amino acids: CSVRPRAGISYNEQFF.

The chain recombines TRBV30 with TRBJ2-7; 10 bases agree with TRBD2. Germline CDR1 reads GTSNPN; CDR2 reads SVGIG (reference sequence). This CDR3 has 14 amino acids. This CDR3 is CASTGLARSYEQYF. Here the CDR3 DNA reads TGTGCGTCAACGGGACTAGCGAGGTCCTACGAGCAGTACTTC. Complete variable domain (other parts from reference TRBV30 and TRBJ2-7): SQTIHQWPATLVQPVGSPLSLECTVEGTSNPNLYWYRQAAGRGLQLLFYSVGIGQISSEVPQNLSASRPQDRQFILSSKKLLLSDSGFYLCASTGLARSYEQYFGPGTRLTVT.

The J gene is TRBJ2-2, the V gene TRBV5-8, with D possibly TRBD1 on 6 matching bases. Trimming took 2 bases from V and 3 from J, leaving 11 bases between them. The CDR3 covers 15 residues. The germline V gene encodes CDR1 SGHTS and CDR2 YDEGEE. For the CDR3, the DNA is TGTGCCAGCAGCTTTGGGGACATCTACACCGGGGAGCTGTTTTTT. Translation gives CASSFGDIYTGELFF.

The chain has TRBV5-4 and TRBJ1-1; 8 nucleotides align to TRBD1. This CDR3 comprises 15 residues. Germline V gene sequence: CDR1 SGHNT, CDR2 YYREEE (reference sequence). V shed 4 bases, J shed 1 base, and the junction held 6 bases outside the gene matches. The CDR3 protein is CASSDRTGWNTEAFF. The CDR3 DNA reads as TGTGCCAGCAGCGACCGGACAGGGTGGAACACTGAAGCTTTCTTT.

Remarks on this clone: Other nucleotide sequences in the sample specify the same CDR3. V gene TRBV7-9 combines with J gene TRBJ1-1; D gene uncertain. The CDR3 sequence is 13 residues long. Trimming stripped 5 bases from V and 0 bases from J, with 7 bases between. CDR1 is SEHNR and CDR2 is FQNEAQ in the germline V gene (reference sequence). The chain's CDR3 is CASSLSVNTEAFF. The CDR3 DNA follows: TGTGCCAGCAGCCTCTCAGTGAACACTGAAGCTTTCTTT.